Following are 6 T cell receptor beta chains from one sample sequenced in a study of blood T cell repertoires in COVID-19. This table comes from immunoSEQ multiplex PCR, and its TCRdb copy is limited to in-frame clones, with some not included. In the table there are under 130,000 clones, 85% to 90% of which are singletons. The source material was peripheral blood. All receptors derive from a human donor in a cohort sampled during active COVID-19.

DNA of the CDR3: TGTGCCAGCAGCTTAGATCCCGGGGGGGCCAAAAACATTCAGTACTTC. Protein sequence: CASSLDPGGAKNIQYF. The chain uses TRBV7-2 and TRBJ2-4; 7 nucleotides align to TRBD2. Trimming removed 1 base from V and 1 base from J; junction bases left unmatched: 4. Per germline, CDR1 SGHTA and CDR2 FQGNSA. The CDR3 contains 16 residues. The whole variable domain, remainder taken from reference TRBV7-2 and TRBJ2-4, is GAGVSQSPSNKVTEKGKDVELRCDPISGHTALYWYRQSLGQGLEFLIYFQGNSAPDKSGLPSDRFSAERTGGSVSTLTIQRTQQEDSAVYLCASSLDPGGAKNIQYFGAGTRLSVL.

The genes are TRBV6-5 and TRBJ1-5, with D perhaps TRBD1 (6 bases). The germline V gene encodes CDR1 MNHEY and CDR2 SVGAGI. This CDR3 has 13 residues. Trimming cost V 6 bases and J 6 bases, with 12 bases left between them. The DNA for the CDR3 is TGTGCCAGCAGCCTACAGGGACCTCAGCCCCAGCATTTT. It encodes CASSLQGPQPQHF.

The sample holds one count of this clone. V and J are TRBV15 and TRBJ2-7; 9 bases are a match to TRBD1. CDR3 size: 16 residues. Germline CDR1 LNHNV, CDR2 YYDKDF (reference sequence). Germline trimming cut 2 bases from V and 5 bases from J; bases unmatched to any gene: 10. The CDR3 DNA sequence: TGTGCCACCAGCAGATTAGCCGGGACAGGGTCCCACGAGCAGTACTTC. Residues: CATSRLAGTGSHEQYF.

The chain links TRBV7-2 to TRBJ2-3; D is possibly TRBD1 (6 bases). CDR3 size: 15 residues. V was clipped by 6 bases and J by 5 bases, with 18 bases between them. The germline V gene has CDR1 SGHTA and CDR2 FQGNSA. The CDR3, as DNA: TGTGCCAGCAGTATTTGGGGGCGGGTGGGAGATACGCAGTATTTT. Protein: CASSIWGRVGDTQYF.

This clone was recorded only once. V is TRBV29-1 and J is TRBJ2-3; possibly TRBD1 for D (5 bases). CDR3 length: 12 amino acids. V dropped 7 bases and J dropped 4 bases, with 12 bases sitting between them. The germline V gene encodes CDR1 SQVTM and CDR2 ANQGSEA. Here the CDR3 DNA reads TGCAGCGCTGCGGCAGGGCCAGATACGCAGTATTTT. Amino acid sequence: CSAAAGPDTQYF.

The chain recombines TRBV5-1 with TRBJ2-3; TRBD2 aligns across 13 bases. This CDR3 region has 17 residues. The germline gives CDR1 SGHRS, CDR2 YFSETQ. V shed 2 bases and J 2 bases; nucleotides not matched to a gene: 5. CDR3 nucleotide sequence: TGCGCCAGCAGCTTCACTAGCGGGGGGGGAACCACAGATACGCAGTATTTT. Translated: CASSFTSGGGTTDTQYF.